The rows below give T cell receptor beta chains drawn from one sample of a study of blood T cell repertoires in COVID-19. Libraries were prepared by immunoSEQ multiplex PCR; TCRdb keeps only in-frame clonotypes and omits some of them. The table has some 150,000 clones, about 80% seen once. Sequenced material: peripheral blood. These receptors came from a human donor in a cohort sampled during active COVID-19. Each CDR3 is given with its conserved first and last residue. Fields, in order: V gene, clone size, J gene, CDR3 protein. Only some rows state a clone size, as once, few, many or a class for expanded clones.

V gene: TRBV6-6
clone size: NA
J gene: TRBJ1-5
CDR3 protein: CASSHPGPTQPQHF

V gene: TRBV5-1
clone size: NA
J gene: TRBJ1-4
CDR3 protein: CASRGQPLDREKLFF

V gene: TRBV7-8
clone size: few
J gene: TRBJ2-7
CDR3 protein: CASSWDSPGEQYF

V gene: TRBV28
clone size: NA
J gene: TRBJ2-7
CDR3 protein: CASSKTGSSYEQYF

V gene: TRBV7-2
clone size: NA
J gene: TRBJ2-1
CDR3 protein: CASSSPIRTKVQFF

V gene: TRBV30
clone size: NA
J gene: TRBJ2-2
CDR3 protein: CAWSQRERWTGELFF

V gene: TRBV3-1/TRBV3-2
clone size: once
J gene: TRBJ1-2
CDR3 protein: CASSGQGGIGGYTF

V gene: TRBV5-1
clone size: NA
J gene: TRBJ2-7
CDR3 protein: CASSVGLAGLYEQYF

V gene: TRBV18
clone size: NA
J gene: TRBJ2-7
CDR3 protein: CASRYEGTYEQYF

V gene: TRBV29-1
clone size: few
J gene: TRBJ2-1
CDR3 protein: CSVGQTRRNEQFF

V gene: TRBV7-2
clone size: NA
J gene: TRBJ2-7
CDR3 protein: CASGRRVNAYEQYF

V gene: TRBV19
clone size: few
J gene: TRBJ1-5
CDR3 protein: CASSLPLAGRNQPQHF

V gene: TRBV3-1/TRBV3-2
clone size: few
J gene: TRBJ2-2
CDR3 protein: CASSQGYGKDYSGELFF

V gene: TRBV30
clone size: NA
J gene: TRBJ2-1
CDR3 protein: CAWSSNGQEQFF

V gene: TRBV4-2
clone size: NA
J gene: TRBJ2-3
CDR3 protein: CASTSEPRPITDTQYF

V gene: TRBV19
clone size: NA
J gene: TRBJ1-5
CDR3 protein: CASDRRYSNQPQHF

V gene: TRBV7-2
clone size: NA
J gene: TRBJ1-5
CDR3 protein: CASSPFRADQPQHF

V gene: TRBV7-3
clone size: once
J gene: TRBJ2-1
CDR3 protein: CASSVTGTSDYNEQFF

V gene: TRBV18
clone size: NA
J gene: TRBJ1-1
CDR3 protein: CASSTRKGDTEAFF

V gene: TRBV11-2
clone size: NA
J gene: TRBJ2-3
CDR3 protein: CASSTGTPKYF

V gene: TRBV19
clone size: NA
J gene: TRBJ2-7
CDR3 protein: CASTPTGPSYEQYF

V gene: TRBV5-1
clone size: few
J gene: TRBJ2-5
CDR3 protein: CASSFQPDSGETQYF

V gene: TRBV5-5
clone size: once
J gene: TRBJ2-7
CDR3 protein: CASSVGTGGVYEQYF

V gene: TRBV18
clone size: NA
J gene: TRBJ2-3
CDR3 protein: CASSPYPGIADTQYF

V gene: TRBV7-9
clone size: NA
J gene: TRBJ1-2
CDR3 protein: CAGQRLTGYTF

V gene: TRBV5-6
clone size: few
J gene: TRBJ2-7
CDR3 protein: CASSPTGTVSYEQYF

V gene: TRBV4-2
clone size: NA
J gene: TRBJ1-3
CDR3 protein: CASSQESGLSGNTIYF

V gene: TRBV15
clone size: NA
J gene: TRBJ1-1
CDR3 protein: CATSPGTGGRTEAFF

V gene: TRBV9
clone size: NA
J gene: TRBJ2-2
CDR3 protein: CASSETRSGTGELFF

V gene: TRBV7-9
clone size: NA
J gene: TRBJ2-7
CDR3 protein: CASSPAGYEQYF

V gene: TRBV28
clone size: NA
J gene: TRBJ2-3
CDR3 protein: CASTSPGTGSTDTQYF

V gene: TRBV4-3
clone size: NA
J gene: TRBJ2-1
CDR3 protein: CASSQQKGAGDHLYNEQFF